The sequence of this T cell receptor beta chain was determined in a study of control samples from healthy donors and cancer patients. TCRdb keeps only in-frame clones here, not all; method: immunoSEQ multiplex PCR. Counted here are some 14,000 clones, 60% to 85% occurring once; the ten biggest clones make up 15% to 20%. V shed 1 base and J 5 bases; nucleotides not matched to a gene: 10. This CDR3 contains 17 residues. CDR1 and CDR2 (germline): LNHDA, SQIVND (reference sequence). The receptor comes from a female donor with lung cancer. The sequenced sample was formalin-fixed, paraffin-embedded tissue. The rearrangement links TRBV19 to TRBJ1-1, with 10 bases identical to TRBD1. Here the CDR3 DNA reads TGTGCCAGTAGTATAGTCGGGGACAGGGGAGGTCGGACTGAAGCTTTCTTT. This sequence encodes CASSIVGDRGGRTEAFF. The full variable domain, completed using reference TRBV19 and TRBJ1-1, is DGGITQSPKYLFRKEGQNVTLSCEQNLNHDAMYWYRQDPGQGLRLIYYSQIVNDFQKGDIAEGYSVSREKKESFPLTVTSAQKNPTAFYLCASSIVGDRGGRTEAFFGQGTRLTVV.